This T cell receptor (beta chain) was sequenced for a study of graft-versus-host responses after intestinal transplantation. The assay was immunoSEQ multiplex PCR, and TCRdb's table has in-frame clones only and misses some. The data contain about 31,000 clones, around 85% of them singletons. As concerns this clone: Its antigen is currently unknown.

The specimen was unstimulated CD8+ T cells sorted from spleen or lymph node cells, collected before intestinal transplant. This TCR was sampled from a human donor who received an intestinal transplant.

The CDR3 DNA is TGCAGCGTTGGCGGCGGAAACACAGATACGCAGTATTTT. Its protein product is CSVGGGNTDTQYF. This chain links TRBV29-1 with TRBJ2-3; no firm D call. Trimming removed 4 bases at V and 2 bases at J, with 10 bases between. Germline CDR1 is SQVTM and CDR2 is ANQGSEA. The CDR3 loop spans 13 amino acids.